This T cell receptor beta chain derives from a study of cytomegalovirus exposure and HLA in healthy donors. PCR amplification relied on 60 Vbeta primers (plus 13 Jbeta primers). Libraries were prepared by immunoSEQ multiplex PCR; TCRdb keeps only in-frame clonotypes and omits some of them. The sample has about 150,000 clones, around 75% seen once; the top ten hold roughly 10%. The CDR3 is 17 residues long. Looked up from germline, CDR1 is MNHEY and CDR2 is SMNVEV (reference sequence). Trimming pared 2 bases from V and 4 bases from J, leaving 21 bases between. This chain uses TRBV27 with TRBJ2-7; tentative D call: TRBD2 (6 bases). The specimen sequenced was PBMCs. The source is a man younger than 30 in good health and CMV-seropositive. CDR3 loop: CASSLMGLGPGDYEQYF. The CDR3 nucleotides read TGTGCCAGCAGTTTAATGGGTTTGGGACCGGGGGATTACGAGCAGTACTTC.